One T cell receptor (beta chain) is described in this entry. One end of the junction varies from germline; a read error may be responsible. The data belong to a study of CD8 T cells in Susac syndrome. At the level of the study: Patients with Susac syndrome, at blood draw, were therapy-naive, on corticosteroids, or on intravenous immunoglobulin alone.

The RNA, roughly 0.45 to 1 ug, was put through reverse transcription using random hexamers. TCRdb called the immunoSEQ multiplex PCR reads again in MiXCR, with one record for every CDR3 protein. The sample carries under 200,000 distinct CDR3 sequences, 95% recorded once. The sample comprised CD4+ T cells from PBMCs. The source of this sequence is a human donor with Susac syndrome.

The CDR3 loop reads CATALGTPSNNEQFF. In nucleotides, the CDR3 is TGTGCCACAGCGTTGGGGACACCCTCCAACAATGAGCAGTTCTTC. The chain couples TRBV2 to TRBJ2-1, with TRBD1 as a possible D gene (6 bases). CDR1 is SNHLY and CDR2 is FYNNEI in the germline V gene. The CDR3 covers 15 residues.